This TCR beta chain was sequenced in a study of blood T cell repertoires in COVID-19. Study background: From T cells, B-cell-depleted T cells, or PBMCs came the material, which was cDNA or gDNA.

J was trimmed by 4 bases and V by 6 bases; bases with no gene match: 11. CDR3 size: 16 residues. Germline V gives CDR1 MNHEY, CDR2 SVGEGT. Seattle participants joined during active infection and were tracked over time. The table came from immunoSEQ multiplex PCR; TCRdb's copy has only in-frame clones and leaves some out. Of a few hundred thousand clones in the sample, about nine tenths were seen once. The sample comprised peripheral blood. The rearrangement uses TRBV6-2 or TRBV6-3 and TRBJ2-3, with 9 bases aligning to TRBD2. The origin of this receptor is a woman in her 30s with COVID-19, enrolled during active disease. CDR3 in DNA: TGTGCCAGCAGCCCGAGAAGCGGGGGGCCGTCAGATACGCAGTATTTT. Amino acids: CASSPRSGGPSDTQYF.